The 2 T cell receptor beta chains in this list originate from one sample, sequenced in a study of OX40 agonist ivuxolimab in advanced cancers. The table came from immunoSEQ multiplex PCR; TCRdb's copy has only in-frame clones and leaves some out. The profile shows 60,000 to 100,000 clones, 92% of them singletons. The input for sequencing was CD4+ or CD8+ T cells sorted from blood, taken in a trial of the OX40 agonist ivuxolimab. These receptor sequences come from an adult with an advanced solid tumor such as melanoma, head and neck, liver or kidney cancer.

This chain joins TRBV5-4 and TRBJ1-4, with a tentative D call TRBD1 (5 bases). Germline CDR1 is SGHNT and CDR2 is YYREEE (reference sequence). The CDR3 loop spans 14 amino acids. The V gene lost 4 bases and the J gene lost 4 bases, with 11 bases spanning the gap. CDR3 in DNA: TGTGCCAGCAGCCTCCGGGGGGGTAATGAAAAACTGTTTTTT. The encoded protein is CASSLRGGNEKLFF.

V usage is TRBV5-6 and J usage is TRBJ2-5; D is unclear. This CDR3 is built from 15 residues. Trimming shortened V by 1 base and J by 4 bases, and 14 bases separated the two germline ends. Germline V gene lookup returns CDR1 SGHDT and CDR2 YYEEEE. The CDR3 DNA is TGTGCCAGCAGCTTGCTGCTCGTGAGCAGAGAGACCCAGTACTTC. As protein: CASSLLLVSRETQYF.